The rows below give T cell receptor beta chains drawn from one sample of a study of STAT5B mutations in CD4+ large granular lymphocyte leukemia. Clones were read by immunoSEQ multiplex PCR, and TCRdb kept only the in-frame ones, dropping some. Of roughly 5,900 clones listed, roughly 80% were seen once; the top ten hold 55% to 75%. The sequencing sample was made of PBMCs. The receptors stem from a man aged 80 or over with CD4+ T-cell large granular lymphocyte leukemia. Each CDR3 is given with its conserved first and last residue. D genes are given only for firm matches. Some rows mark clone size as missing; the rest say once, few, many or name a class of expanded clone.

TRBV18	TRBD1	medium-sized	TRBJ1-4	TGTGCCAGCTCACCAGACGACAGGGTGATCCCTACTAATGAAAAACTGTTTTTT	CASSPDDRVIPTNEKLFF
TRBV27	-	-	TRBJ2-7	TGTGCCAGCAGTTTAACTAGCAGACTCTCCTACGAGCAGTACTTC	CASSLTSRLSYEQYF
TRBV4-2	-	-	TRBJ2-5	TGTGCCAGCAGCCAAGACCGGGGCCCTCAAGAGACCCAGTACTTC	CASSQDRGPQETQYF
TRBV6-5	-	-	TRBJ2-7	TGTGCCAGCAGTTACTCAGAGGGCTACGAGCAGTACTTC	CASSYSEGYEQYF
TRBV25-1	-	-	TRBJ1-6	TGTGCCAGCAGTGGGACAGATAATTCACCCCTCCACTTT	CASSGTDNSPLHF
TRBV28	-	-	TRBJ1-1	TGTGCCAGCATAAGCCCCCAGGGGCGAGAGGGTGAAGCTTTCTTT	CASISPQGREGEAFF
TRBV14	-	-	TRBJ2-7	TGTGCCAGCAGCCAAGATCCCCAGGGCGAGCAGTACTTC	CASSQDPQGEQYF
TRBV7-9	TRBD1	-	TRBJ1-2	TGTGCCAGCAGCTTAGGGACAGGGGCTAACTATGGCTACACCTTC	CASSLGTGANYGYTF
TRBV2	TRBD1	-	TRBJ1-1	TGTGCCAGCAGGACCGGGACAGCAACTTTCATGAACACTGAAGCTTTCTTT	CASRTGTATFMNTEAFF
TRBV5-4	-	-	TRBJ1-1	TGTGCCAGCAGCTTGTCCCCAGGGCAGGTCACTGAAGCTTTCTTT	CASSLSPGQVTEAFF
TRBV7-3	TRBD2	-	TRBJ2-1	TGTGCCAGCAGACTCGGGACTAGCAGTGAGCAGTTCTTC	CASRLGTSSEQFF
TRBV19	TRBD1	medium-sized	TRBJ2-7	TGTGCCAGTATGGACAGGGAAAGTTACGAGCAGTACTTC	CASMDRESYEQYF
TRBV7-9	-	-	TRBJ2-1	TGTGCCAGCAACCCTCCAAAGGGTGAGAGCTCCTACAATGAGCAGTTCTTC	CASNPPKGESSYNEQFF
TRBV6-1	-	once	TRBJ1-5	TGTGCCAGCAGTGAAGGGGTAATTCCGCCCCAGCATTTT	CASSEGVIPPQHF
TRBV6-5	TRBD2	-	TRBJ2-7	TGTGCCAGCAGTTACGACGGGGGGGCTTCCTACGAGCAGTACTTC	CASSYDGGASYEQYF
TRBV27	-	-	TRBJ1-5	TGTGCCAGCAGTTTATCGGGTGGAGGCACCCAGCCCCAGCATTTT	CASSLSGGGTQPQHF
TRBV9	-	-	TRBJ2-2	TGTGCCAGCAGCGTAGGTTCCTTGAACACCGGGGAGCTGTTTTTT	CASSVGSLNTGELFF
TRBV7-6	TRBD1	few	TRBJ1-4	TGTGCCAGCAGCTCTCCGGGACAGGGGCCGACGCGTCAGGAAAAACTGTTTTTT	CASSSPGQGPTRQEKLFF
TRBV5-6	-	-	TRBJ2-1	TGTGCCAGCAGCTCATGGGACTCTATATACAATGAGCAGTTCTTC	CASSSWDSIYNEQFF
TRBV10-3	TRBD1	-	TRBJ1-2	TGTGCCATCAGTGAGTCGTTAACAGGGGCCTCAGAGTATGGCTACACCTTC	CAISESLTGASEYGYTF
TRBV15	TRBD2	-	TRBJ2-3	TGTGCCACCAGCAGAGATTACGGGGGGGTTTTAACAGATACGCAGTATTTT	CATSRDYGGVLTDTQYF
TRBV5-6	-	once	TRBJ1-3	TGTGCCAGCAGCCTCCGGACCCGAATCTCTGGAAACACCATATATTTT	CASSLRTRISGNTIYF
TRBV9	-	once	TRBJ2-5	TGTGCCAGCAGCGTTCGACGGAAAGAGACCCAGTACTTC	CASSVRRKETQYF
TRBV4-3	-	-	TRBJ1-1	TGCGCCAGCAGCCAAGGCAGGGCCTCAAACACTGAAGCTTTCTTT	CASSQGRASNTEAFF
TRBV11-2	-	-	TRBJ1-6	TGTGCCAGCAGCGGCGGGGAGGGTTTGAATTCACCCCTCCACTTT	CASSGGEGLNSPLHF
TRBV27	-	-	TRBJ1-4	TGTGCCAGCAGTTTCAGACAGGCGCCCCCTGGGAAACTGTTTTTT	CASSFRQAPPGKLFF
TRBV1	-	-	TRBJ2-7	TGCACCAGCTCCCGGGGGGGGGAATTC	CTSSRGGEF
TRBV7-6	-	-	TRBJ2-7	TGTGCCAGCAGCTCACAGCGAGGGGACGAGCAGTACTTC	CASSSQRGDEQYF
TRBV19	-	-	TRBJ2-7	TGTGCCAGTAGTATATACAGTGCTTCCTACGAGCAGTACTTC	CASSIYSASYEQYF
TRBV27	-	-	TRBJ1-3	TGTGCCAGCAGTTTATCTGCTCGCGGCACCATATATTTT	CASSLSARGTIYF
TRBV4-2	TRBD2	medium-sized	TRBJ2-5	TGTGCCAGCAGCGCCCATAGCGGGGCCCAGGAGACCCAGTACTTC	CASSAHSGAQETQYF
TRBV5-1	-	-	TRBJ2-2	TGCGCCAGCAGCTTCGACGGACGAGACACCGGGGAGCTGTTTTTT	CASSFDGRDTGELFF
TRBV5-6	-	-	TRBJ1-5	TGTGCCAGCAGCTTGGCAGGGTTCGGAAGCAATCAGCCCCAGCATTTT	CASSLAGFGSNQPQHF
TRBV7-9	-	-	TRBJ1-4	TGTGCCAGCAGCGCCCGGGCGGGGGTCAGAGAACTGTTTTTT	CASSARAGVRELFF
TRBV6-1	-	-	TRBJ2-7	TGTGCCAGCAGGTACGGCGTTGGAGCGGACGAGCAGTACTTC	CASRYGVGADEQYF
TRBV10-3	-	-	TRBJ2-5	TGTGCCATCAGTGAGGGGGCCGGCCTGCCCTACTGGACCCAGTACTTC	CAISEGAGLPYWTQYF
TRBV9	TRBD1	-	TRBJ1-1	TGTGCCAGCAGCCCGGACAGGGGTCCGGATGAAGCTTTCTTT	CASSPDRGPDEAFF
TRBV19	-	-	TRBJ1-3	TGTGCCAGTAGTATGATTATTGGGAGAACTGGAACTGGAAACACCATATATTTT	CASSMIIGRTGTGNTIYF
TRBV11-2	TRBD2	once	TRBJ2-7	TGTGCCAGCAGCTACCGGCTAGCGGGAAGTACGTGGTCCTACGAGCAGTACTTC	CASSYRLAGSTWSYEQYF
TRBV27	-	-	TRBJ2-1	TGTGCCAGCAGTCCCCCGACTATTTCCTACAATGAGCAGTTCTTC	CASSPPTISYNEQFF
TRBV2	-	once	TRBJ1-1	TGTGCCAGCGGACACACAACAGGACAGAACACTGAAGCTTTCTTT	CASGHTTGQNTEAFF
TRBV4-3	TRBD2	few	TRBJ2-1	TGCGCCAGCAGCCAAGAGGCACCGGGGGGCAATGAGCAGTTCTTC	CASSQEAPGGNEQFF
TRBV19	TRBD2	-	TRBJ2-1	TGTGCCACTCGGGACTATCGATTCTCCAATGAGCAGTTCTTC	CATRDYRFSNEQFF
TRBV9	-	-	TRBJ1-1	TGTGCCAGCAGCGTCTCGGGGCACATGAACACTGAAGCTTTCTTT	CASSVSGHMNTEAFF
TRBV4-2	TRBD2	-	TRBJ2-7	TGTGCCAGCAGCCTGGGACTAGCGGGAGAGGGCTACGAGCAGTACTTC	CASSLGLAGEGYEQYF
TRBV9	TRBD1	once	TRBJ2-7	TGTGCCAGCAGCCACTCACAGGGGTCACCCACCTACGAGCAGTACTTC	CASSHSQGSPTYEQYF
TRBV5-1	TRBD2	-	TRBJ2-7	TGCGCCAGCAGCAGTAGCGGGTCCAGTCACGAGCAGTACTTC	CASSSSGSSHEQYF
TRBV7-2	TRBD2	-	TRBJ2-1	TGTGCCAGCAGCTCAGCGGGATTTGACTACAATGAGCAGTTCTTC	CASSSAGFDYNEQFF
TRBV7-3	-	-	TRBJ2-1	TGTGCCAGCAGCTTACGTAGCGGCTCCTACAATGAGCAGTTCTTC	CASSLRSGSYNEQFF
TRBV2	TRBD1	-	TRBJ1-2	TGTGCCAGCAGGGGAGAAATTACGACAGGGATCTATGGCTACACCTTC	CASRGEITTGIYGYTF
TRBV2	TRBD1	-	TRBJ2-2	TGTGCCAGCAGTGAGCCACGGACAGGGCCGAGGGTGGCCGGGGAGCTGTTTTTT	CASSEPRTGPRVAGELFF
TRBV6-1	TRBD1	-	TRBJ2-1	TGTGCCAGCAGTGAAGTGCCGGGGACAGGGAGTGAGCAGTTCTTC	CASSEVPGTGSEQFF
TRBV27	-	once	TRBJ2-7	TGTGCCAGCAGTTCAGAGGTAAATGGCCACGAGCAGTACTTC	CASSSEVNGHEQYF